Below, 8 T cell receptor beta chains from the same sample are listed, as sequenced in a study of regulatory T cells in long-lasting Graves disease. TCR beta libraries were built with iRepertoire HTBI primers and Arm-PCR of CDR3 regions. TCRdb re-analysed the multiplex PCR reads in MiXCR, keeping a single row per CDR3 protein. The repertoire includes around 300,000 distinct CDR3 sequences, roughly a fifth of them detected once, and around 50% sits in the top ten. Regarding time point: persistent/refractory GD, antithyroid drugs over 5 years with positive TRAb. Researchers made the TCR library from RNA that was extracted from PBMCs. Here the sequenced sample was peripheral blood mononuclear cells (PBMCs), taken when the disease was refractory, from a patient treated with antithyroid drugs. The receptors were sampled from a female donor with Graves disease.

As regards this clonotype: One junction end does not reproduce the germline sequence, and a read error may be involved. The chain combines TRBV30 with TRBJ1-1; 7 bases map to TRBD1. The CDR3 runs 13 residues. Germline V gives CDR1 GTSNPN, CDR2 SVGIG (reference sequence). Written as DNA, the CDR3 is TGTGCTGTCTCCGGGACAGTGAACACTGAAGCTTCCTTT. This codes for CAVSGTVNTEASF.

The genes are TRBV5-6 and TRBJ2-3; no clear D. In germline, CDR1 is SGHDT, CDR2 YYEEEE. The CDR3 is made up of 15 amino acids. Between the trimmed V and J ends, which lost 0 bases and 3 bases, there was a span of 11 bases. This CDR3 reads CASSLAVGRTDTQYF. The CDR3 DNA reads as TGTGCCAGCAGCTTGGCTGTGGGCCGTACAGATACGCAGTATTTT.

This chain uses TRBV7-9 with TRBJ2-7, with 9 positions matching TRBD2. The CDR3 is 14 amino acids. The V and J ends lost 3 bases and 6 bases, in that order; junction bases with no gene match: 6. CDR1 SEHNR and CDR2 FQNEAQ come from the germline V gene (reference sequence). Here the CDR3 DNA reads TGTGCCAGCAGCTTCATAGCGGGAGAGATCGAGCAGTACTTC. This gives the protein CASSFIAGEIEQYF.

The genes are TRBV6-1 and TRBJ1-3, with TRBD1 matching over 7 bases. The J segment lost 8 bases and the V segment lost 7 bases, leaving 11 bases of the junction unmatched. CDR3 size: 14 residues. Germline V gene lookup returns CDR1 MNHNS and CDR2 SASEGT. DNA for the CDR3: TGTGCCAGCACGAGAAGGACAGGCGGGGACACCATATATTTT. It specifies CASTRRTGGDTIYF.

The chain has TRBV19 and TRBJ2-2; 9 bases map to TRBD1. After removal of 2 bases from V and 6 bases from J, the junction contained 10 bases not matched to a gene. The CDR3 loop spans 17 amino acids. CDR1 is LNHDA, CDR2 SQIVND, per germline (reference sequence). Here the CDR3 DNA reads TGTGCCAGTAGTATACACCCGGGACAGGGAGTTCCCGGGGAGCTGTTTTTT. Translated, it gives CASSIHPGQGVPGELFF.

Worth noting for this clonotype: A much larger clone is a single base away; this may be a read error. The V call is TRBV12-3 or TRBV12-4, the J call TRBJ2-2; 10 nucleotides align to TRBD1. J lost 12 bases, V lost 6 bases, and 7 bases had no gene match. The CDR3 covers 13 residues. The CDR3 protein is CASRPGQGGKLFF. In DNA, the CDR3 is TGTGCCAGCAGACCCGGACAGGGGGGGAAGCTGTTTTTT.

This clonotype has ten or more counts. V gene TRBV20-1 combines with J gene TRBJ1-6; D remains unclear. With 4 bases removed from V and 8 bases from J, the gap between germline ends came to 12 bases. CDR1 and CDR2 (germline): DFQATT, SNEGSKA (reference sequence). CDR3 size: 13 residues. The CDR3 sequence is CSANESADSPLHF. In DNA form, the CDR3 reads TGCAGTGCTAATGAATCAGCGGATTCACCCCTCCACTTT.

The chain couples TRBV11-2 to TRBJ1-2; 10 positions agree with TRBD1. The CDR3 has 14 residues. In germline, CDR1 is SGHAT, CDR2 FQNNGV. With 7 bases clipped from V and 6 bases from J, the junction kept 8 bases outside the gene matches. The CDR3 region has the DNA TGTGCCAGCACAAGACAGGGGGCGTTCGATGGCTACACCTTC. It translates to CASTRQGAFDGYTF.